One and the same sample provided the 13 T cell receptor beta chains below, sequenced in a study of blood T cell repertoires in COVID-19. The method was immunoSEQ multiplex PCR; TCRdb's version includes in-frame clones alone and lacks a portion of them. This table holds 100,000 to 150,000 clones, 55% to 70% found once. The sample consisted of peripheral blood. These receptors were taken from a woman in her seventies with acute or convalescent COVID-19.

The CDR3 here is CASSFGGQVNEKLFF. CDR3 DNA sequence: TGTGCCAGCAGTTTCGGGGGACAGGTTAATGAAAAACTGTTTTTT. The chain has TRBV28 and TRBJ1-4; TRBD1 aligns across 8 bases. CDR1 and CDR2 (germline): MDHEN, SYDVKM. The V segment lost 3 bases and the J segment 4 bases; nucleotides outside the gene matches: 4. The CDR3 covers 15 residues.

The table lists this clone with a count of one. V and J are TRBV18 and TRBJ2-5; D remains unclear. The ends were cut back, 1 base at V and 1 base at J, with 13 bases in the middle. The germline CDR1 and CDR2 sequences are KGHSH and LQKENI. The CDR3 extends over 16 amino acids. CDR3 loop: CASSPQNSQTQETQYF. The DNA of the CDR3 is TGTGCCAGCTCACCACAAAACTCACAGACCCAAGAGACCCAGTACTTC.

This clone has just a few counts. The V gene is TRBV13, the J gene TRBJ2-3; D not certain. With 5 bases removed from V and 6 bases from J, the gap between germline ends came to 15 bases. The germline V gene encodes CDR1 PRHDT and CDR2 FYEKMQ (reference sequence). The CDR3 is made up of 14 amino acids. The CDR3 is CASSPRPSQDTQYF. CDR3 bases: TGTGCCAGCAGCCCTCGTCCCAGTCAGGATACGCAGTATTTT.

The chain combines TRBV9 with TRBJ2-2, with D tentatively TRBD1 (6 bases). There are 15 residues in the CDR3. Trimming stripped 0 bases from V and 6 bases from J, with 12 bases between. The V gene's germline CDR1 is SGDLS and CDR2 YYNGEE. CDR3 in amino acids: CASSVGYRVAGELFF. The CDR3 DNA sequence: TGTGCCAGCAGCGTAGGATACAGGGTGGCCGGGGAGCTGTTTTTT.

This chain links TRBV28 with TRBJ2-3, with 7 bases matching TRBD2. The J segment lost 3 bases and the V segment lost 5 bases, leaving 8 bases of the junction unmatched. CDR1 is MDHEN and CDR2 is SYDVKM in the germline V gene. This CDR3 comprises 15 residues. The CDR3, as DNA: TGTGCCAGCAGTACGGGGGGACTCGGAACAGATACGCAGTATTTT. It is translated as CASSTGGLGTDTQYF.

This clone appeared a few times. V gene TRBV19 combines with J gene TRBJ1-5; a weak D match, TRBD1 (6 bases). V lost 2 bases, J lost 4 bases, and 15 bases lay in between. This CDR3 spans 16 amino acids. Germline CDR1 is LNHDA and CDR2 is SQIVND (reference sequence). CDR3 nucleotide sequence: TGTGCCAGTAGTATAACCCGACAGGTCCCTAATCAGCCCCAGCATTTT. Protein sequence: CASSITRQVPNQPQHF.

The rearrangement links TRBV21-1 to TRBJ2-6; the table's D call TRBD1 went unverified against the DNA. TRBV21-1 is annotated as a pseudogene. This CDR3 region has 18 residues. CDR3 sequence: CASSTKTGPGPGANVLTF. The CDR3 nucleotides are TGTGCCAGCAGCACAAAGACAGGCCCAGGACCTGGGGCCAACGTCCTGACTTTC.

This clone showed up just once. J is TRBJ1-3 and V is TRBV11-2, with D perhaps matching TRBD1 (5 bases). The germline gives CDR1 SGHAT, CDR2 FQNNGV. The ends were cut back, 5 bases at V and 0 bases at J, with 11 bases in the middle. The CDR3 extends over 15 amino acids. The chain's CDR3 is CASSNSGGSGNTIYF. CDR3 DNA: TGTGCCAGCAGCAATTCGGGGGGCTCTGGAAACACCATATATTTT.

CDR3 nucleotide sequence: TGTGCCAGCAGCTTAGGTCAGGGGGCTGTTTACAATGAGCAGTTCTTC. It codes for CASSLGQGAVYNEQFF. The chain uses TRBV7-6 and TRBJ2-1; 8 bases agree with TRBD1. The J segment lost 4 bases and the V segment lost 1 base, leaving 6 bases of the junction unmatched. Germline V gene sequence: CDR1 SGHVS, CDR2 FNYEAQ. This CDR3 contains 16 residues.

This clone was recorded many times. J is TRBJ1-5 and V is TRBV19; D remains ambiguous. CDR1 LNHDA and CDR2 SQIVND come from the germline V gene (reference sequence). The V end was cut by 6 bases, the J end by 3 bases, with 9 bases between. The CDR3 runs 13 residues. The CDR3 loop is CASSFSFNQPQHF. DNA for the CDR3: TGTGCCAGTAGCTTCTCCTTCAATCAGCCCCAGCATTTT.

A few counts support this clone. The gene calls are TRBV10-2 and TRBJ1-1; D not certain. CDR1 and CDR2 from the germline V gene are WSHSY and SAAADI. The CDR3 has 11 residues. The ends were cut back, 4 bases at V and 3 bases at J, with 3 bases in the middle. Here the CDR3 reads CASSGDTEAFF. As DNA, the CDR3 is TGCGCCAGCAGTGGAGACACTGAAGCTTTCTTT.

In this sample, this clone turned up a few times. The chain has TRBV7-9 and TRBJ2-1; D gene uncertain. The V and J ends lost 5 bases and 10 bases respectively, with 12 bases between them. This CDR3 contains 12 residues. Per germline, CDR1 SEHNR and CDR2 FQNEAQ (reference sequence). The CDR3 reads CASSPEAREQFF. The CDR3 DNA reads TGTGCCAGCAGCCCCGAAGCACGGGAGCAGTTCTTC. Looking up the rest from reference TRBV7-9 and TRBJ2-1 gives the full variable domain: DTGVSQNPRHKITKRGQNVTFRCDPISEHNRLYWYRQTLGQGPEFLTYFQNEAQLEKSRLLSDRFSAERPKGSFSTLEIQRTEQGDSAMYLCASSPEAREQFFGPGTRLTVL.

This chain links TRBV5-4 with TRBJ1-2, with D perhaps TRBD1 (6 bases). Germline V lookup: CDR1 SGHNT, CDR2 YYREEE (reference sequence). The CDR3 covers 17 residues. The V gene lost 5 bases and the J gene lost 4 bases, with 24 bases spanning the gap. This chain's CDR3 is CASRGPGQTGRGYGYTF. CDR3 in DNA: TGTGCCAGCAGGGGCCCGGGACAAACAGGCCGGGGCTATGGCTACACCTTC.